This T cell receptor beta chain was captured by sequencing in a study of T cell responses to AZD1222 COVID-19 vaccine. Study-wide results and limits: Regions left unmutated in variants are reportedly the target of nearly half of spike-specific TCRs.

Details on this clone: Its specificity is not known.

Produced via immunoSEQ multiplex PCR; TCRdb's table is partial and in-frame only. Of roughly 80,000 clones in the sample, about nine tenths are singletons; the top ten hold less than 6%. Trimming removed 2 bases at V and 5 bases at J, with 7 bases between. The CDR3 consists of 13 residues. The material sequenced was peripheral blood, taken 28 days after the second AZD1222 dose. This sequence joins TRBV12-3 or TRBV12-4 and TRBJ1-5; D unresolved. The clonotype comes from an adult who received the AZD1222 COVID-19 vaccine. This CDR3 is CASSLKIHQPQHF. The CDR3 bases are TGTGCCAGCAGTTTAAAGATCCATCAGCCCCAGCATTTT.